A selection of T cell receptor beta chains follows, all from one sample in a study of T-cell reconstitution after alpha-beta-depleted transplantation in children. One entry per CDR3 protein, called by TCRdb with MiXCR from the PCR reads. The sample lists about 460,000 distinct CDR3 sequences; about an eighth were seen once. The source material was PBMCs from the stem cell graft donor, sampled from the stem cell graft. The receptors here all came from a human donor who donated a stem cell graft to a child with combined immunodeficiency. Both conserved end residues are part of each CDR3. A D gene is named only where the DNA matches it firmly. Rows may omit the clone size; those that give it use once, few, many or a size class.

NA TRBJ1-2 NA TRBV6-2/TRBV6-3 CASSYRTVSGLDGYTF TGTGCCAGCAGTTACAGGACGGTCTCTGGCTTGGATGGCTACACCTTC
NA TRBJ2-7 NA TRBV20-1 CSAPGGGSYEQYF TGCAGTGCCCCCGGTGGAGGCTCCTACGAGCAGTACTTC
few TRBJ2-7 TRBD2 TRBV6-2/TRBV6-3 CASSYEFLAGALTDF TGTGCCAGCAGTTACGAGTTTCTAGCGGGAGCCTTGACAGACTTC
many TRBJ2-5 NA TRBV4-1 CASSPPVVGETQYF TGCGCCAGCAGCCCCCCGGTTGTGGGAGAGACCCAGTACTTC
few TRBJ2-1 NA TRBV5-1 CASSFPRGGGSSYNEQFF TGCGCCAGCAGCTTCCCCCGAGGGGGAGGAAGCTCCTACAATGAGCAGTTCTTC
NA TRBJ2-1 NA TRBV12-3/TRBV12-4 CASSWGLPHNEQFF TGTGCCAGCAGTTGGGGTCTGCCCCACAATGAGCAGTTCTTC
NA TRBJ2-3 NA TRBV18 CASSPFEILSTDTQYF TGTGCCAGCTCACCATTTGAGATCCTTAGCACAGATACGCAGTATTTT
many TRBJ2-1 NA TRBV11-2 CASSSTGTVAEQFF TGTGCCAGCTCCTCTACGGGGACGGTAGCTGAGCAGTTCTTC
few TRBJ2-1 TRBD1 TRBV29-1 CSVEDRVWNEQFF TGCAGCGTTGAGGACAGGGTGTGGAATGAGCAGTTCTTC
few TRBJ2-1 NA TRBV3-1 CASSQRVWSFYNEQFF TGTGCCAGCAGCCAACGTGTCTGGAGCTTCTACAATGAGCAGTTCTTC
many TRBJ2-3 TRBD2 TRBV20-1 CSAELAGVPPPDTQYF TGCAGTGCTGAACTAGCGGGAGTACCTCCCCCAGATACGCAGTATTTT
many TRBJ2-4 TRBD1 TRBV5-1 CASSFRQGGNIQYF TGCGCCAGCAGCTTCCGACAGGGCGGAAACATTCAGTACTTC
few TRBJ2-1 NA TRBV4-3 CASSQDYQNEQFF TGCGCCAGCAGCCAAGACTATCAGAATGAGCAGTTCTTC
many TRBJ1-1 NA TRBV29-1 CSVEGGTEAFF TGCAGCGTTGAAGGGGGCACTGAAGCTTTCTTT
few TRBJ2-7 TRBD2 TRBV29-1 CSVGTRASGTYEQYF TGCAGCGTTGGCACTCGGGCTAGCGGAACCTACGAGCAGTACTTC
few TRBJ2-4 NA TRBV12-3/TRBV12-4 CASSLGRAKNIQYF TGTGCCAGCAGTTTAGGGAGAGCCAAAAACATTCAGTACTTC